The 32 T cell receptor beta chains in this list originate from one sample, sequenced in a study of cytotoxic CD8 clonotypes in ibrutinib-treated CLL. This table comes from immunoSEQ multiplex PCR, and its TCRdb copy is limited to in-frame clones, with some not included. The data contain about 200,000 clones, 65% to 80% of them singletons. The source was PBMCs, collected after 12 months of ibrutinib treatment. These receptors originate from a human donor with chronic lymphocytic leukemia.

V gene TRBV27 combines with J gene TRBJ1-3; perhaps TRBD1 as D (6 bases). Per germline, CDR1 MNHEY and CDR2 SMNVEV (reference sequence). The CDR3 loop spans 17 amino acids. Trimming removed 7 bases from V and 0 bases from J, with 19 bases in between. The CDR3: CASIIRGQPSSGNTIYF. The DNA of the CDR3 is TGTGCCAGCATCATCCGCGGACAGCCGAGCTCTGGAAACACCATATATTTT.

The chain uses TRBV7-8 and TRBJ2-7; 12 nucleotides match TRBD2. Germline V gene data show CDR1 as SGHVS and CDR2 as FQNEAQ. After removal of 5 bases from V and 6 bases from J, the junction contained 8 bases not matched to a gene. The CDR3 runs to 15 residues. The DNA for the CDR3 is TGTGCCAGCAGCCCACGACTAGCGGGAGCGTCCGAGCAGTACTTC. It yields the protein CASSPRLAGASEQYF.

V usage is TRBV5-1 and J usage is TRBJ1-2; D uncertain. The V end was cut by 7 bases, the J end by 2 bases, with 12 bases between. CDR1 and CDR2 (germline): SGHRS, YFSETQ. The CDR3 is 13 amino acids. CDR3 coding DNA: TGCGCCAGCTCCCCGTCCGTGAACTATGGCTACACCTTC. Its translation: CASSPSVNYGYTF.

The chain combines TRBV15 with TRBJ2-7, with TRBD1 identical over 8 bases. The CDR3 runs 15 residues. Trimming cost V 2 bases and J 5 bases; bases outside gene matches: 8. Germline CDR1 and CDR2: LNHNV and YYDKDF (reference sequence). In nucleotides, the CDR3 is TGTGCCACCAGCAGAAACCCGACAGGGGTTGACGAGCAGTACTTC. Its protein product is CATSRNPTGVDEQYF.

The chain carries TRBV6-4 and TRBJ1-5; D uncertain. Trimming took off 3 bases at V and 6 bases at J, with 9 bases between the two ends. This CDR3 is built from 13 residues. Looked up from germline, CDR1 is MRHNA and CDR2 is SNTAGT. The CDR3 here is CASSEGSGQPQHF. The DNA of the CDR3 is TGTGCCAGCAGTGAGGGTAGCGGTCAGCCCCAGCATTTT.

J is TRBJ1-3 and V is TRBV30; no reliable D call. Germline V CDR1 and CDR2: GTSNPN, SVGIG (reference sequence). V lost 2 bases and J 7 bases, leaving 12 bases between the germline ends. This CDR3 has 13 amino acids. The CDR3: CAWSLFALNTIYF. CDR3 DNA: TGTGCCTGGAGTCTTTTCGCCCTGAACACCATATATTTT.

This clone was found a few times. The rearrangement uses TRBV6-6 and TRBJ2-7, with D perhaps given as TRBD1 or TRBD2 (5 bases each). V was clipped by 2 bases and J by 2 bases, with 7 bases between them. The CDR3 has 13 residues. CDR1 is MNHNY and CDR2 is SVGAGI in the germline V gene (reference sequence). This CDR3 reads CASSYGTTYEQYF. Here the CDR3 DNA reads TGTGCCAGCAGTTACGGGACCACCTACGAGCAGTACTTC.

The gene calls are TRBV6-5 and TRBJ1-5; D ambiguous. Germline assignment: CDR1 MNHEY and CDR2 SVGAGI. This CDR3 has 15 amino acids. Trimming took 6 bases from V and 0 from J, leaving 12 bases between them. In nucleotides, the CDR3 is TGTGCCAGCAGCTCCGGGAGCATTAGCAATCAGCCCCAGCATTTT. Amino acids: CASSSGSISNQPQHF.

The chain is built from TRBV6-5 and TRBJ2-7, with 11 bases that match TRBD1. From germline, CDR1 is MNHEY and CDR2 SVGAGI. The CDR3 runs to 14 residues. With 5 bases clipped from V and 3 bases from J, the junction kept 3 bases outside the gene matches. In DNA, the CDR3 is TGTGCCAGCAGTGAGGACAGGGGGCTCTACGAGCAGTACTTC. Its protein product is CASSEDRGLYEQYF.

This chain links TRBV28 with TRBJ2-7, with D possibly TRBD1 on 5 matching bases. Germline CDR1 reads MDHEN; CDR2 reads SYDVKM. This CDR3 is 14 amino acids long. V lost 6 bases, J lost 1 base, and 13 bases lay in between. The CDR3 region is CASRTQGISYEQYF. Written as DNA, the CDR3 is TGTGCCAGCAGAACTCAGGGTATTTCCTACGAGCAGTACTTC.

The V and J genes are TRBV7-2 and TRBJ2-2, with TRBD2 as a possible D gene (6 bases). V was trimmed by 5 bases and J by 0 bases, leaving 16 bases between them. In germline, CDR1 is SGHTA, CDR2 FQGNSA. This CDR3 spans 17 amino acids. CDR3 in DNA: TGTGCCAGCAGCCGAGGACGACTAGATACGAACACCGGGGAGCTGTTTTTT. This codes for CASSRGRLDTNTGELFF.

This clone has just a few counts. The chain carries TRBV6-5 and TRBJ1-2; D may be TRBD1 (6 bases). In germline, CDR1 is MNHEY, CDR2 SVGAGI. V shed 0 bases and J shed 6 bases, with 14 bases lying between them. The CDR3 sequence is 15 residues long. The CDR3 sequence: CASSYSRGTWDGYTF. The DNA for the CDR3 is TGTGCCAGCAGTTACTCGAGGGGGACTTGGGATGGCTACACCTTC.

The chain is built from TRBV19 and TRBJ1-5; D may be TRBD1 (6 bases). The germline gives CDR1 LNHDA, CDR2 SQIVND (reference sequence). The CDR3 is made up of 14 amino acids. Trimming cost V 7 bases and J 3 bases, with 13 bases left between them. The CDR3 region is CASIGQSYNQPQHF. The DNA of the CDR3 is TGTGCCAGTATAGGACAGTCTTACAATCAGCCCCAGCATTTT. Looking up the rest from reference TRBV19 and TRBJ1-5 gives the full variable domain: DGGITQSPKYLFRKEGQNVTLSCEQNLNHDAMYWYRQDPGQGLRLIYYSQIVNDFQKGDIAEGYSVSREKKESFPLTVTSAQKNPTAFYLCASIGQSYNQPQHFGDGTRLSIL.

This clone was seen only a few times. This chain links TRBV7-3 with TRBJ2-3; TRBD1 might be the D (8 bases). Germline CDR1 is SGHTA and CDR2 is FQGTGA. Between the trimmed V and J ends, which lost 5 bases and 7 bases, there was a span of 16 bases. The CDR3 extends over 14 amino acids. Written as DNA, the CDR3 is TGTGCCAGCAGCCCACAGGGGGGGGCGTATACGCAGTATTTT. Translated: CASSPQGGAYTQYF. Full variable domain (rest looked up from reference TRBV7-3 and TRBJ2-3): GAGVSQTPSNKVTEKGKYVELRCDPISGHTALYWYRQSLGQGPEFLIYFQGTGAADDSGLPNDRFFAVRPEGSVSTLKIQRTERGDSAVYLCASSPQGGAYTQYFGPGTRLTVL.

The rearrangement links TRBV6-1 to TRBJ1-5, with D possibly matching TRBD1 (5 bases). CDR1 MNHNS and CDR2 SASEGT come from the germline V gene. The CDR3 contains 16 residues. The V gene lost 2 bases and the J gene lost 4 bases, with 15 bases spanning the gap. CDR3 DNA sequence: TGTGCCAGCAGTGAAAGTCTTGGGAGGGGAAATCAGCCCCAGCATTTT. Its translation: CASSESLGRGNQPQHF.

CDR3 region: CASSSRGGRNNEQFF. DNA of the CDR3: TGTGCCAGCAGCTCTAGGGGGGGGAGGAACAATGAGCAGTTCTTC. The chain joins TRBV11-3 to TRBJ2-1; TRBD2 is a possible D gene (7 bases). This CDR3 spans 15 amino acids. The germline CDR1 and CDR2 sequences are SGHNT and YENEEA. V was shortened by 4 bases and J by 5 bases, with 15 bases between the two germline ends. Based on the CDR3 plus reference TRBV11-3 and TRBJ2-1, the full variable domain is EAGVVQSPRYKIIEKKQPVAFWCNPISGHNTLYWYLQNLGQGPELLIRYENEEAVDDSQLPKDRFSAERLKGVDSTLKIQPAELGDSAVYLCASSSRGGRNNEQFFGPGTRLTVL.

The V call is TRBV6-5, the J call TRBJ2-7; D not certain. The CDR3 has 14 residues. Trimming shortened V by 6 bases and J by 1 base, and 13 bases separated the two germline ends. CDR1 is MNHEY, CDR2 SVGAGI, per germline. The CDR3 coding sequence is TGTGCCAGCAGGGATTCTAGAGTATCCTACGAGCAGTACTTC. Translating it yields CASRDSRVSYEQYF.

This clone was counted a few times. The identical CDR3 is also encoded by other nucleotide sequences in the sample. This chain uses TRBV7-7 with TRBJ2-5; the D gene is possibly TRBD1 (6 bases). The V end lost 2 bases, the J end lost 5 bases, and 9 bases lay between the germline ends. Per germline, CDR1 SSHAT and CDR2 FNYEAQ (reference sequence). This CDR3 spans 13 amino acids. The CDR3 nucleotides are TGTGCCAGCAGCTTAAGTCAGGGGGAGACCCAGTACTTC. Residues: CASSLSQGETQYF.

CDR3 loop: CASSVGTNTEAFF. The DNA for the CDR3 is TGTGCCAGCAGCGTAGGTACGAACACTGAAGCTTTCTTT. The V call is TRBV9, the J call TRBJ1-1; D gene ambiguous. V was cut by 0 bases and J by 1 base, with 4 bases left in between. The CDR3 spans 13 residues. Germline CDR1 and CDR2: SGDLS and YYNGEE. Using reference TRBV9 and TRBJ1-1 for the parts outside the CDR3, the full variable domain is DSGVTQTPKHLITATGQRVTLRCSPRSGDLSVYWYQQSLDQGLQFLIQYYNGEERAKGNILERFSAQQFPDLHSELNLSSLELGDSALYFCASSVGTNTEAFFGQGTRLTVV.

J is TRBJ1-2 and V is TRBV2, with D maybe TRBD1 (5 bases). With 6 bases removed from V and 8 bases from J, the gap between germline ends came to 22 bases. CDR3 length equals 15 residues. Germline-derived CDR1 and CDR2 are SNHLY and FYNNEI. The CDR3 region is CASSELRQTAEGYTF. Here the CDR3 DNA reads TGTGCCAGCAGCGAATTAAGACAGACCGCCGAGGGCTACACCTTC.

This chain links TRBV9 with TRBJ2-5; 7 bases are shared with TRBD1. V gave up 3 bases and J gave up 3 bases; unmatched junction bases: 14. The CDR3 length is 17 residues. Germline CDR1 reads SGDLS; CDR2 reads YYNGEE. The CDR3 DNA sequence: TGTGCCAGCAGCGGGGGGACACTCGGGACAGCTAAAGAGACCCAGTACTTC. It yields the protein CASSGGTLGTAKETQYF.

This clone has a handful of counts. This chain connects TRBV30 to TRBJ1-5; the match to TRBD1 covers 10 bases. Germline V gene lookup returns CDR1 GTSNPN and CDR2 SVGIG (reference sequence). Trimming at V came to 5 bases and at J to 3 bases, leaving 4 bases not matched to a gene. The CDR3 runs to 14 residues. The CDR3 here is CAWGTGANNQPQHF. DNA of the CDR3: TGTGCCTGGGGGACAGGGGCTAACAATCAGCCCCAGCATTTT.

In its sample, this clone was seen a few times. This sample includes further DNA sequences coding for the same CDR3. V is TRBV15 and J is TRBJ2-5; TRBD1 matches at 10 bases. Germline loops: CDR1 LNHNV, CDR2 YYDKDF (reference sequence). The V and J ends lost 3 bases and 2 bases, in that order; junction bases with no gene match: 0. This CDR3 comprises 14 residues. Written as DNA, the CDR3 is TGTGCCACCAGCAGGGACAGGGGGCAAGAGACCCAGTACTTC. Translation: CATSRDRGQETQYF.

The chain is built from TRBV19 and TRBJ1-1, with D perhaps TRBD1 (6 bases). Germline lookup yields CDR1 LNHDA and CDR2 SQIVND (reference sequence). CDR3 length: 15 residues. V was cut by 4 bases and J by 6 bases, with 18 bases left in between. The CDR3 coding sequence is TGTGCCAGTAGTACTGCGGGGGGCGCTTGGTCTGAAGCTTTCTTT. It is translated as CASSTAGGAWSEAFF. Full variable domain (rest looked up from reference TRBV19 and TRBJ1-1): DGGITQSPKYLFRKEGQNVTLSCEQNLNHDAMYWYRQDPGQGLRLIYYSQIVNDFQKGDIAEGYSVSREKKESFPLTVTSAQKNPTAFYLCASSTAGGAWSEAFFGQGTRLTVV.

The CDR3 coding sequence is TGTGCCAGCAGCTTAACCCAAGAGACCCAGTACTTC. Its translation is CASSLTQETQYF. V gene TRBV7-2 combines with J gene TRBJ2-5; D uncertain. The CDR3 contains 12 residues. Germline V gene data show CDR1 as SGHTA and CDR2 as FQGNSA. V was cut by 2 bases and J by 1 base, with 2 bases left in between.

This clone has only a few counts. The J gene is TRBJ2-3, the V gene TRBV18; D uncertain. Trimming removed 5 bases from V and 3 bases from J, with 3 bases in between. CDR3 length equals 11 residues. Germline CDR1 reads KGHSH; CDR2 reads LQKENI. The CDR3 here is CASSSTDTQYF. DNA for the CDR3: TGTGCCAGCTCATCGACAGATACGCAGTATTTT.

J is TRBJ2-7 and V is TRBV7-9, with 11 bases matching TRBD2. CDR1 SEHNR and CDR2 FQNEAQ come from the germline V gene (reference sequence). J was trimmed by 4 bases and V by 6 bases; bases with no gene match: 17. The CDR3 length is 18 residues. CDR3 coding DNA: TGTGCCAGCAGTCTCGTGGGACTAGCGGAGTCCGGGGCGTACGAGCAGTACTTC. The encoded protein is CASSLVGLAESGAYEQYF.

The gene calls are TRBV18 and TRBJ2-1, with 9 bases aligning to TRBD1. With 3 bases clipped from V and 9 bases from J, the junction kept 3 bases outside the gene matches. CDR3 length equals 13 residues. Germline V gene sequence: CDR1 KGHSH, CDR2 LQKENI. CDR3 region: CASSPRDRAEQFF. CDR3 DNA: TGTGCCAGCTCACCCCGGGACAGGGCTGAGCAGTTCTTC.

This chain uses TRBV9 with TRBJ1-1; D may be TRBD1 (5 bases). In germline, CDR1 is SGDLS, CDR2 YYNGEE. Trimming took 3 bases from V and 1 from J, leaving 16 bases between them. The CDR3 has 16 residues. The DNA for the CDR3 is TGTGCCAGCAGCGCTAGTCCGGGACCGGCGAACACTGAAGCTTTCTTT. Residues: CASSASPGPANTEAFF.

The chain carries TRBV6-5 and TRBJ1-5; D unclear. The ends were cut back, 2 bases at V and 3 bases at J, with 11 bases in the middle. The CDR3 runs to 15 residues. Germline assignment: CDR1 MNHEY and CDR2 SVGAGI. CDR3: CASSYTRENNQPQHF. Here the CDR3 DNA reads TGTGCCAGCAGTTACACCCGGGAGAACAATCAGCCCCAGCATTTT.

The sample holds one count of this clone. This chain joins TRBV2 and TRBJ1-5; 9 bases match TRBD1. Germline loops: CDR1 SNHLY, CDR2 FYNNEI. V gave up 5 bases and J gave up 3 bases; unmatched junction bases: 2. The CDR3 runs to 14 residues. The CDR3 sequence is CASSWDRANQPQHF. The CDR3 DNA sequence: TGTGCCAGCAGTTGGGACAGGGCCAATCAGCCCCAGCATTTT.

The sample holds a few counts of this clone. The chain links TRBV28 to TRBJ2-2; D gene unclear. The germline V gene has CDR1 MDHEN and CDR2 SYDVKM. The CDR3 sequence is 14 residues long. V lost 5 bases to trimming and J lost 3 bases, with 10 bases between them. CDR3 DNA sequence: TGTGCCAGCAGTCCCCCCGCGGACACCGGGGAGCTGTTTTTT. This sequence encodes CASSPPADTGELFF.